The clone carrying this TCR beta chain was seen once. Only in-frame clones appear in the TCRdb table, and some are missing; sequencing was by immunoSEQ multiplex PCR. The sample yields under 25,000 clones, over 70% seen once. This entry comes from a study of radiation and T cells in renal cell carcinoma. The J segment lost 7 bases and the V segment lost 0 bases, leaving 7 bases of the junction unmatched. Germline values: CDR1 LNHDA, CDR2 SQIVND (reference sequence). This CDR3 is built from 16 residues. Regarding time point: baseline pretreatment blood. Regarding treatment: 15 Gy SBRT to primary tumor, nephrectomy 4 weeks later.

This TCR was sampled from a man in his 60s with renal cell carcinoma. This chain joins TRBV19 and TRBJ2-1; 9 nucleotides match TRBD2. The specimen was blood, collected from a patient whose treatment included radiotherapy and nephrectomy. The CDR3 reads CASSIEGSGRVNEQFF. The DNA for the CDR3 is TGTGCCAGTAGTATAGAAGGTAGCGGGAGAGTGAATGAGCAGTTCTTC.